The sequence of this TCR beta chain was determined in a study of OX40 agonist ivuxolimab in advanced cancers. Germline assignment: CDR1 MGHRA and CDR2 YSYEKL. CDR3 length: 15 amino acids. V lost 0 bases and J lost 7, with 13 bases in between. This clone came up once. Profiling relied on immunoSEQ multiplex PCR, and the TCRdb table lists in-frame clones only, not all of them. This sample has 30,000 to 45,000 clones, with more than 70% found just once. The chain couples TRBV4-1 to TRBJ2-1; tentatively, D is TRBD2 (6 bases). The source is an adult with an advanced solid tumor such as melanoma, head and neck, liver or kidney cancer. Material: CD4+ or CD8+ T cells sorted from blood, obtained in a trial of the OX40 agonist ivuxolimab. CDR3 DNA sequence: TGCGCCAGCAGCCAAGATGAACTAGCTCGGAATGAGCAGTTCTTC. As protein: CASSQDELARNEQFF.